Presented here are 5 T cell receptor beta chains from one specimen sequenced in a study of T cell changes during pregnancy in multiple sclerosis. The method was immunoSEQ multiplex PCR; TCRdb's version includes in-frame clones alone and lacks a portion of them. The table has more than 25,000 clones, 91% seen once. The material sequenced was CD8+ T cells from peripheral blood mononuclear cells, taken in the second trimester of pregnancy. These receptors originate from a female donor in good health, enrolled as a control in a pregnancy study.

The chain uses TRBV27 and TRBJ2-7, with D uncertain. The CDR3 length is 11 residues. The V gene lost 8 bases and the J gene lost 3 bases, with 8 bases spanning the gap. Germline V lookup: CDR1 MNHEY, CDR2 SMNVEV (reference sequence). This CDR3 reads CASRALYEQYF. CDR3 coding DNA: TGTGCCAGCCGAGCCCTCTACGAGCAGTACTTC.

The V gene is TRBV7-9, the J gene TRBJ1-2; D uncertain. Germline V gene lookup returns CDR1 SEHNR and CDR2 FQNEAQ (reference sequence). V gave up 5 bases and J gave up 4 bases, with 14 bases separating them. The CDR3 has 14 amino acids. The CDR3: CASSKGGEPYGYTF. The CDR3 DNA reads as TGTGCCAGCAGCAAAGGTGGGGAGCCCTATGGCTACACCTTC.

The rearrangement uses TRBV9 and TRBJ1-2; D uncertain. The CDR3 runs 12 residues. Per the germline V gene, CDR1 is SGDLS and CDR2 is YYNGEE. Trimming took off 0 bases at V and 8 bases at J, with 8 bases between the two ends. CDR3 region: CASSVGPLGYTF. The CDR3 bases are TGTGCCAGCAGCGTAGGGCCCCTCGGCTACACCTTC.

The chain uses TRBV7-9 and TRBJ2-7; D may be TRBD2 (6 bases). The CDR3 spans 13 residues. Germline lookup yields CDR1 SEHNR and CDR2 FQNEAQ (reference sequence). With 4 bases removed from V and 5 bases from J, the gap between germline ends came to 12 bases. The CDR3 bases are TGTGCCAGCAGCTACGGGGGAGTCCACGAGCAGTACTTC. Residues: CASSYGGVHEQYF.

The genes are TRBV27 and TRBJ2-7, with a weak D call TRBD1 (6 bases). There are 16 residues in the CDR3. V dropped 6 bases and J dropped 2 bases, with 20 bases sitting between them. CDR1 is MNHEY, CDR2 SMNVEV, per germline (reference sequence). The CDR3 nucleotides read TGTGCCAGCAGCCCTACCGGGACATCGCCTCCCTACGAGCAGTACTTC. This codes for CASSPTGTSPPYEQYF.